These 8 T cell receptor beta chains were all obtained from the same sample, sequenced in a study of T cells in Graves' hyperthyroidism and ophthalmopathy (dated by TCRdb to about 2019). Libraries were constructed by multiplex PCR. The run used an Illumina HiSeq 2000. The TCR beta CDR3 regions were amplified from RNA transcripts. The first round of RT-PCR for the TCR CDR3 was performed with the HTBI primer set and the Qiagen OneStep RT-PCR kit. TCRdb reran the public reads through fastp at Q25 and MiXCR, keeping productive beta chains. Entries are consolidated by CDR3 protein sequence, retaining the most common genes and DNA. This sample holds around 700,000 distinct CDR3 sequences; around 20% were observed only once. The ten largest make up 16% of the sample. The sequenced sample was blood. The receptor source for this set is a woman in her 50s with Graves' hyperthyroidism that later progressed to Graves' ophthalmopathy.

This clonotype has ten or more counts. The rearrangement links TRBV5-6 to TRBJ1-5, with D tentatively TRBD1 (5 bases). V was trimmed by 2 bases and J by 6 bases, leaving 9 bases between them. Germline CDR1 SGHDT, CDR2 YYEEEE. This CDR3 is 13 amino acids long. For the CDR3, the DNA is TGTGCCAGCAGCTTCAGGGTAGGTCAGCCCCAGCATTTT. Translated, it gives CASSFRVGQPQHF.

V is TRBV20-1 and J is TRBJ1-2, with D unresolved. V gave up 1 base and J gave up 3 bases, with 15 bases separating them. CDR1 and CDR2 from the germline V gene are DFQATT and SNEGSKA (reference sequence). The CDR3 consists of 15 residues. CDR3 nucleotide sequence: TGCAGTGCTAGAGCTTTAGGTCGTCCCGACTATGGCTACACCTTC. Translation: CSARALGRPDYGYTF.

The CDR3 DNA follows: TGTGCCAGCAGACGCGGACTAGCTTCGTACCAAGAGACCCAGTACTTC. Translating gives CASRRGLASYQETQYF. This chain uses TRBV12-3 or TRBV12-4 with TRBJ2-5; 8 bases are a match to TRBD2. V shed 6 bases and J 0 bases; nucleotides not matched to a gene: 9. The CDR3 length is 16 residues.

This sequence joins TRBV19 and TRBJ2-5; TRBD2 matches 7 bases. Per germline, CDR1 LNHDA and CDR2 SQIVND (reference sequence). This CDR3 has 13 residues. V dropped 9 bases and J dropped 5; count of bases not matched to a gene: 9. CDR3 sequence: CASSAGRSETQYF. The CDR3 coding sequence is TGTGCCAGCTCTGCCGGGAGGTCGGAGACCCAGTACTTC.

This clonotype was seen a few times. The V gene is TRBV9, the J gene TRBJ1-2; 7 nucleotides line up with TRBD1. CDR3 length equals 15 residues. Germline values: CDR1 SGDLS, CDR2 YYNGEE. J gave up 5 bases and V 3 bases, and 10 bases lay outside the gene matches. CDR3 amino acids: CASSAAKTGTYGYTF. DNA of the CDR3: TGTGCCAGCAGCGCCGCGAAGACAGGGACGTATGGCTACACCTTC.

The chain links TRBV20-1 to TRBJ2-1; D unresolved. The CDR3 spans 11 residues. In germline, CDR1 is DFQATT, CDR2 SNEGSKA (reference sequence). The ends were cut back, 6 bases at V and 5 bases at J, with 8 bases in the middle. The CDR3 spells CSAAPDNEQFF. The CDR3 nucleotides read TGCAGTGCCGCGCCCGACAATGAGCAGTTCTTC.

A few counts support this clonotype. The chain joins TRBV6-2 or TRBV6-3 to TRBJ1-6, with D maybe TRBD1 (5 bases). The V end lost 7 bases, the J end lost 3 bases, and 16 bases lay between the germline ends. From germline, CDR1 is MNHEY and CDR2 SVGEGT. The CDR3 is 16 amino acids. The CDR3 spells CASNLGRTIYNSPLHF. The CDR3, as DNA: TGTGCCAGCAACCTAGGACGGACAATCTATAATTCACCCCTCCACTTT.

This clonotype was observed a few times. The chain uses TRBV12-3 or TRBV12-4 and TRBJ1-3; D uncertain. V was pared by 3 bases and J by 3 bases, with 12 bases between. The CDR3 is 15 amino acids. CDR3 sequence (DNA): TGTGCCAGCAGTTTTTTATCCGGCTTTGGAAACACCATATATTTT. Translation: CASSFLSGFGNTIYF.